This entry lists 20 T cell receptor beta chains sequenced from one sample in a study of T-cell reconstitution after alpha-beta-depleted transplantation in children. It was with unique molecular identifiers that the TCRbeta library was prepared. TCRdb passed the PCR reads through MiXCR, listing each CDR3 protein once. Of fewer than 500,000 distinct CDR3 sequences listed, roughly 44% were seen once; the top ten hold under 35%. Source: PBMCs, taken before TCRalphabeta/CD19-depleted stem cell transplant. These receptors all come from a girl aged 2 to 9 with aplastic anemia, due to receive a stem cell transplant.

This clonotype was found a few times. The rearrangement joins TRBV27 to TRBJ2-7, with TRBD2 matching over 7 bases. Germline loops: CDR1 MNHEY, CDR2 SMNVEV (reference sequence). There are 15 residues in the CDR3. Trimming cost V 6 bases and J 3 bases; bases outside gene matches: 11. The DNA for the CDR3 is TGTGCCAGCAGGGGAAGCGGGGCCTTAGACTACGAGCAGTACTTC. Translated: CASRGSGALDYEQYF.

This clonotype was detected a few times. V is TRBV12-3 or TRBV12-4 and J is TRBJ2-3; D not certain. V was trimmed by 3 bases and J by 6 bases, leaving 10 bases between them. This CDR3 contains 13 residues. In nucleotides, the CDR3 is TGTGCCAGCAGTTTTGTAGGCCGGGATACGCAGTATTTT. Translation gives CASSFVGRDTQYF.

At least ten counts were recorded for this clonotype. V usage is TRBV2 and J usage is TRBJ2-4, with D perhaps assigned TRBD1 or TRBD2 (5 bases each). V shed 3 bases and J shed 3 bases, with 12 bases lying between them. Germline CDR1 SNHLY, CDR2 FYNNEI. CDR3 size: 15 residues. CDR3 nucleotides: TGTGCCAGCAGTGAGGGGGAGTACAACAAAAACATTCAGTACTTC. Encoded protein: CASSEGEYNKNIQYF.

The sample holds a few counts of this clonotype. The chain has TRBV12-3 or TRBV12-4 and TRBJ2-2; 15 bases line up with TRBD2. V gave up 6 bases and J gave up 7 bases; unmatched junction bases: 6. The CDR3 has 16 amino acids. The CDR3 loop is CASSPGLAGGGGELFF. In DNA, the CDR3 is TGTGCCAGCAGCCCTGGACTAGCGGGAGGGGGCGGGGAGCTGTTTTTT.

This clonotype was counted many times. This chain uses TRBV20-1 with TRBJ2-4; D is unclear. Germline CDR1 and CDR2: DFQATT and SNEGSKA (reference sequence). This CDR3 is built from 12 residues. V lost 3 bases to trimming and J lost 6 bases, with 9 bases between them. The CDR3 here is CSASVGRNIQYF. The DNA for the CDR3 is TGCAGTGCTAGTGTTGGACGAAACATTCAGTACTTC.

The CDR3: CASSLAFQPQHF. The DNA of the CDR3 is TGTGCCAGCAGTTTAGCATTTCAGCCCCAGCATTTT. The chain employs TRBV28 and TRBJ1-5; D is ambiguous. Trimming removed 2 bases at V and 6 bases at J, with 5 bases between. Germline V lookup: CDR1 MDHEN, CDR2 SYDVKM. The CDR3 is 12 amino acids. The variable domain in full, with the rest retrieved from reference TRBV28 and TRBJ1-5, is DVKVTQSSRYLVKRTGEKVFLECVQDMDHENMFWYRQDPGLGLRLIYFSYDVKMKEKGDIPEGYSVSREKKERFSLILESASTNQTSMYLCASSLAFQPQHFGDGTRLSIL.

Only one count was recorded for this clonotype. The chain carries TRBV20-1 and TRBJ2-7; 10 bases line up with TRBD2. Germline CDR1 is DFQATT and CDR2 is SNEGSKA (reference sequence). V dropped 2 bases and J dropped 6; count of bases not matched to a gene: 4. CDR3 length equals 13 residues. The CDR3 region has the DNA TGCAGTGCTAGACGTAGACTAGCGGGCGAGCAGTACTTC. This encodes CSARRRLAGEQYF.

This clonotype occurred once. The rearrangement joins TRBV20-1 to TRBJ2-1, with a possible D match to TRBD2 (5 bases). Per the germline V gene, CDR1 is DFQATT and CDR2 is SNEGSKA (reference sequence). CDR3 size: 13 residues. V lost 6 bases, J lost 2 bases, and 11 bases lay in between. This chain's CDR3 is CSAAPGTYNEQFF. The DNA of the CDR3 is TGCAGTGCGGCTCCCGGGACCTACAATGAGCAGTTCTTC.

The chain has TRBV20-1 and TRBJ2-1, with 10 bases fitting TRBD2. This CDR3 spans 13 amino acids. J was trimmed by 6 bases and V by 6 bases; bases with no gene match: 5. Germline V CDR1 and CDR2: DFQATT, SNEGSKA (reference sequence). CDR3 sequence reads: CSASGRALNEQFF. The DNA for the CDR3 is TGCAGTGCCAGCGGGAGGGCCCTCAATGAGCAGTTCTTC.

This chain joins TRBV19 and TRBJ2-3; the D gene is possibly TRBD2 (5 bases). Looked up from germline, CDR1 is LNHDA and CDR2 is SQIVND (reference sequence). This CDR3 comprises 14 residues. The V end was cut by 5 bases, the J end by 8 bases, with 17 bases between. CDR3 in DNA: TGTGCCAGTAGTGTCCGGGATAACGGCTTTACGCAGTATTTT. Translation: CASSVRDNGFTQYF.

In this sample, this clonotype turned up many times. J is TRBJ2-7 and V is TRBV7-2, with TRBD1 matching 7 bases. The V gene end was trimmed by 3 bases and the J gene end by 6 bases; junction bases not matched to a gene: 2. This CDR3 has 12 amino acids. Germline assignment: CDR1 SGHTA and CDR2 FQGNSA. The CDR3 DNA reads TGTGCCAGCAGCTTCGACAGGGCCGAGCAGTACTTC. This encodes CASSFDRAEQYF.

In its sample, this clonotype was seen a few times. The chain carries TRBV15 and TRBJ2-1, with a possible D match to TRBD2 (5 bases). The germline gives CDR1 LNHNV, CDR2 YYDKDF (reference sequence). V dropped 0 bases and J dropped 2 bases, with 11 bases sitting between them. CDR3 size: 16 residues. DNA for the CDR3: TGTGCCACCAGCAGAGAGGTTGAGGGTGCCTACAATGAGCAGTTCTTC. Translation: CATSREVEGAYNEQFF.

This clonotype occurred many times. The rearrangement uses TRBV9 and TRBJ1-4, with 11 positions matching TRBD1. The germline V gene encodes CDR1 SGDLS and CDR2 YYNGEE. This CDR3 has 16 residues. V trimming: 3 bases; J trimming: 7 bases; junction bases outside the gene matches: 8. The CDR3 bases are TGTGCCAGCAGCGGGATCGAGGGGACAGGGGGTGAAAAACTGTTTTTT. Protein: CASSGIEGTGGEKLFF.

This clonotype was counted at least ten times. For the CDR3, the DNA is TGTGCCAGCAGTTTTATCGGGGGGGAGCCGGAGACCCAGTACTTC. Translation: CASSFIGGEPETQYF. The V gene is TRBV12-3 or TRBV12-4, the J gene TRBJ2-5, with 8 nucleotides matching TRBD2. Trimming at V came to 3 bases and at J to 5 bases, leaving 8 bases not matched to a gene. The CDR3 contains 15 residues.

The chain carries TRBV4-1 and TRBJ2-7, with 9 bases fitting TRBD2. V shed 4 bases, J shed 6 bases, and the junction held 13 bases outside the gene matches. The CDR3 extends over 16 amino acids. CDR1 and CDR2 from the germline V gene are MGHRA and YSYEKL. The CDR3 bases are TGCGCCAGCAGCCCTACCATAGCGGGAGTAGGGGGCGAGCAGTACTTC. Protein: CASSPTIAGVGGEQYF.

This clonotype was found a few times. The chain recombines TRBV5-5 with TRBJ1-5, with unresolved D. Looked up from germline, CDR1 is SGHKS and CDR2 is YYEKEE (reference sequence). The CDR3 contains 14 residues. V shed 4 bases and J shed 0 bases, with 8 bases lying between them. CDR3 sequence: CASSPIYSNQPQHF. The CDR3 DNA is TGTGCCAGCAGCCCAATATATAGCAATCAGCCCCAGCATTTT.

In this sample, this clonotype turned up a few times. The CDR3 loop reads CASSSRTSRYEQYF. In nucleotides, the CDR3 is TGTGCCAGCAGCTCCCGGACAAGTCGCTACGAGCAGTACTTC. This sequence joins TRBV7-9 and TRBJ2-7; D possibly corresponds to TRBD1 (5 bases). This CDR3 is built from 14 residues. Germline values: CDR1 SEHNR, CDR2 FQNEAQ (reference sequence). The V and J ends lost 4 bases and 3 bases respectively, with 13 bases between them. The full variable domain, in which reference TRBV7-9 and TRBJ2-7 provide the parts outside the CDR3, is DTGVSQNPRHKITKRGQNVTFRCDPISEHNRLYWYRQTLGQGPEFLTYFQNEAQLEKSRLLSDRFSAERPKGSFSTLEIQRTEQGDSAMYLCASSSRTSRYEQYFGPGTRLTVT.

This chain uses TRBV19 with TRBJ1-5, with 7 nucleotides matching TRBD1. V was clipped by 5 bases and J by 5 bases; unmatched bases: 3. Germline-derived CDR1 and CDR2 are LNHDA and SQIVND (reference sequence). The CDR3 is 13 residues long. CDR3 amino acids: CASSSTGDQPQHF. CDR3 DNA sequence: TGTGCCAGTAGTTCAACAGGGGATCAGCCCCAGCATTTT.

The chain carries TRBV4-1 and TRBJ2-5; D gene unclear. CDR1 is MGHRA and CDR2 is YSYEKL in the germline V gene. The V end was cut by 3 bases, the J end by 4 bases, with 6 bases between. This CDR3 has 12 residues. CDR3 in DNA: TGCGCCAGCAGCCAGGATACAGAGACCCAGTACTTC. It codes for CASSQDTETQYF.

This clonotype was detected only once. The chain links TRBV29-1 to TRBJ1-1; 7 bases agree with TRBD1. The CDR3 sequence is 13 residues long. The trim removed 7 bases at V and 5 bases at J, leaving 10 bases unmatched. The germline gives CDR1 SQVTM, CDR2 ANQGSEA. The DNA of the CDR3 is TGCAGCGCCACAGGGGCTGAGAGGACTGAAGCTTTCTTT. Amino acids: CSATGAERTEAFF.